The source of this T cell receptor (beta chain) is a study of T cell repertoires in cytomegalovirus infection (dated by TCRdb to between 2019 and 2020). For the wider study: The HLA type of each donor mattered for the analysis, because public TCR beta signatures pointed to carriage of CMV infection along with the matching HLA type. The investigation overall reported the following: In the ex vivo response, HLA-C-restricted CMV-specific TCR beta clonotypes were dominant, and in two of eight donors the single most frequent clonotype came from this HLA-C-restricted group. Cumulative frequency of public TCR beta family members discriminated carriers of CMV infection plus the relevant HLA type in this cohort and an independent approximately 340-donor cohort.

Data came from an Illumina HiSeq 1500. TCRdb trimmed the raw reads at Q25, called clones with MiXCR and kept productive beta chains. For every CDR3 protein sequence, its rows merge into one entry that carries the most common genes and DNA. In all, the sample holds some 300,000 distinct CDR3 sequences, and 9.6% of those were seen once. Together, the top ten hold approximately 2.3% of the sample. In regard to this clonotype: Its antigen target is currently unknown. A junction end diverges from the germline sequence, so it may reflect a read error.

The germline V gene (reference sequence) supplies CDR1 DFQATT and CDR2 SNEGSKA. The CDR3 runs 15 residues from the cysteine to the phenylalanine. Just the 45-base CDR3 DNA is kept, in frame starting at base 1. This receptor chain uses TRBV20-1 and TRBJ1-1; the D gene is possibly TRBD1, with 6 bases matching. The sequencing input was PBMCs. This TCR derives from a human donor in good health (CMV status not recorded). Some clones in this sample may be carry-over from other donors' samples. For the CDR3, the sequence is CSAMPTGSGNTEAFF. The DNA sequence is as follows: TGCAGCGCTATGCCAACAGGGTCTGGGAACACTGAAGCTTTCTTT.